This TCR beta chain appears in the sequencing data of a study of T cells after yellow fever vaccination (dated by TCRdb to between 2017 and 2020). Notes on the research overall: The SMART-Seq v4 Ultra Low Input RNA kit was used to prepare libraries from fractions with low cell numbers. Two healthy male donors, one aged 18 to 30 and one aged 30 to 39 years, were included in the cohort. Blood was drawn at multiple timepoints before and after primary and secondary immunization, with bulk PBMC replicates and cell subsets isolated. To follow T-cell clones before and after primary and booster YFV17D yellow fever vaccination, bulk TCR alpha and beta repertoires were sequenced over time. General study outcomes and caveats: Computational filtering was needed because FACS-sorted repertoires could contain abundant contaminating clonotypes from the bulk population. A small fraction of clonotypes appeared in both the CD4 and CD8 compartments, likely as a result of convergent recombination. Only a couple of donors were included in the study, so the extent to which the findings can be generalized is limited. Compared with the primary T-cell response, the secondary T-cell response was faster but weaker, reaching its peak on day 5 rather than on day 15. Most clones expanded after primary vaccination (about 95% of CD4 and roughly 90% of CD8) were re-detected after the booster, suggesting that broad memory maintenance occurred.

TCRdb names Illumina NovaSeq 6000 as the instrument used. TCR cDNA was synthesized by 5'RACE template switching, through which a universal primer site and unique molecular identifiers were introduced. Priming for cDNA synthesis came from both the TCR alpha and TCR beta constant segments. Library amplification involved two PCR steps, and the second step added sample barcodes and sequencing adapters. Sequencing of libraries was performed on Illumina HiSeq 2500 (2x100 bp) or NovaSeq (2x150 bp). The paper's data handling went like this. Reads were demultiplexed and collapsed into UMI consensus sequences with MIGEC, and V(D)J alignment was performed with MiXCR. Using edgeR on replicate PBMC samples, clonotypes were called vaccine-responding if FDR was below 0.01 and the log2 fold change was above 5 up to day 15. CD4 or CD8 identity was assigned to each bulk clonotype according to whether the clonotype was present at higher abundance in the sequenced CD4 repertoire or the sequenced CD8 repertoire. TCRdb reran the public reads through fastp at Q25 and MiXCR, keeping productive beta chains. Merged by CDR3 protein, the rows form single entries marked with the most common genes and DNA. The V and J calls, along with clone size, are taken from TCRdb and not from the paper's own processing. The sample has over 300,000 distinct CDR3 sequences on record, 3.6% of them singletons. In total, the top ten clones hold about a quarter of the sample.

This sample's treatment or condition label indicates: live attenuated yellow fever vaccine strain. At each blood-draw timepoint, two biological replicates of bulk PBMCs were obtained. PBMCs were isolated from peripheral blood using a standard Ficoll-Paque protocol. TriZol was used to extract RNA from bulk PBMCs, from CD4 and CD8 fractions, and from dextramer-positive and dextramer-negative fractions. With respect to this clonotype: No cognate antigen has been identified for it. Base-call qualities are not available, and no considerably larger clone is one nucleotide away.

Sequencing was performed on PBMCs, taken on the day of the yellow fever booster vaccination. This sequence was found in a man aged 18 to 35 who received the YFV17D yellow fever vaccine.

The DNA sequence follows: TGTGCCAGCAGTTACAGCCCTAGCGGGGGGATATACAATGAGCAGTTCTTC. This translates into CASSYSPSGGIYNEQFF. The chain was built from TRBV6-2 or TRBV6-3 and TRBJ2-1, and 11 junction bases match TRBD2. Via the germline V gene, CDR1 is MNHEY and CDR2 SVGEGT. V is trimmed back by 2 bases and J by 4 bases, and the junction contains 7 bases that no gene match accounts for. The cysteine opens and the phenylalanine closes a CDR3 of 17 amino acids. Just the 51-base CDR3 DNA is kept, in frame starting at base 1.